This note documents a single TCR beta chain sequence. This sample was taken from a study of blood T cell repertoires in COVID-19. In the original processing: Counts of nucleated cells, estimated from reference gene primer amplification, were obtained. The method was immunoSEQ multiplex PCR; TCRdb's version includes in-frame clones alone and lacks a portion of them. V, J and clone size were drawn from that table, and D and trimming were deduced from the DNA. The repertoire holds hundreds of thousands of clones, around four fifths seen once, with about 3.8% in the top ten. Deletions cut 6 bases from V and 1 base from J, with 21 bases between. The length of the CDR3 is 17 residues. Per the germline V gene, CDR1 is MNHEY and CDR2 is SVGEGT. Residents of under 25 US areas, aged 18 to 89 years, made up the participants. Within the 2 weeks before study entry, each person in the exposed group met a COVID-19 case.

The rearrangement links TRBV6-2 or TRBV6-3 to TRBJ1-1; weak D call: TRBD1 (6 bases). This clonotype was sampled from a middle-aged woman who had been exposed to COVID-19. The sequenced sample consisted of PBMCs or T cells enriched from blood (not recorded which). This chain's CDR3 is CASSGIPAGQTNTEAFF. The CDR3 region has the DNA TGTGCCAGCAGCGGCATCCCGGCTGGACAGACGAACACTGAAGCTTTCTTT.